The table lists the clone carrying this T cell receptor delta chain with many counts. Antigen: not known. The data derive from a study of Vδ1+ human thymocytes. Study observations and caveats: Unexpected Vdelta2 sequences could cause misinterpretation of bulk repertoire data. Approximately 20% of thymic delta-chain sequences were Vdelta2, with few Vdelta3, unlike blood Vdelta1+ controls. Highly polyclonal TRG and TRD repertoires with Gaussian CDR3 length distributions appeared in thymus.

V lost 0 bases, J lost 0 bases, and 31 bases lay in between. CDR1 is GEAIGNYY, CDR2 EKD, per germline. The CDR3 extends over 22 amino acids. RNA was extracted from the cells and then reverse transcribed. CDR3 amplicons came from multiplex PCR with pooled V-gene forward and constant-region reverse primers. TCRdb reprocessed the multiplex PCR reads through CATT. The repertoire includes over 45,000 delta-chain clones, roughly 15% of them detected once, and about 0.4% sits in the top ten. The chain recombines TRDV2 with TRDJ1, with D possibly being TRDD2 or TRDD3 (6 bases each). The sequenced sample consisted of Vdelta1+ gamma-delta thymocytes from the thymus. Subset specified: FACS-sorted CD3+ TCRalphabeta- TCRVdelta1+ TCRVdelta2- thymocytes. This TCR was recovered from a girl under three years old who had congenital heart surgery. CDR3 nucleotide sequence: TGTGCCTGTGACACCGGACCTTCCATACGCATGGGGGCCGTGGGTAACACCGATAAACTCATCTTT. Amino acid sequence: CACDTGPSIRMGAVGNTDKLIF.